Here is one T cell receptor (beta chain) with its context. What it binds is unknown. This sample is part of a study of pediatric ulcerative colitis. Study background: Seven patients showed pancolitis and two showed left-sided colitis.

Produced via immunoSEQ multiplex PCR; TCRdb's table is partial and in-frame only. The table has 30,000 or so clones, roughly 81% seen once. J was trimmed by 6 bases and V by 6 bases; bases with no gene match: 6. This CDR3 region has 12 residues. Germline CDR1 and CDR2: SQVTM and ANQGSEA. Study-level findings and limits: Total lymphocyte DNA, not sorted subsets, was the template. No controls had the two rectal clonotypes shared by ulcerative colitis patients. Ulcerative colitis patients shared more blood-rectal clones than controls.

One to two pinch biopsies were taken from the rectum during colonoscopy. Sequencing was carried out using gut tissue. This clonotype originated in a boy between 10 and 17 years old with mild ulcerative colitis. This rearrangement joins TRBV29-1 to TRBJ1-2; TRBD1 aligns across 8 bases. The CDR3 sequence: CSVEDRVHGYTF. The CDR3 region has the DNA TGCAGCGTGGAGGACAGGGTTCATGGCTACACCTTC. Together with reference TRBV29-1 and TRBJ1-2, the CDR3 gives the full variable domain: SAVISQKPSRDICQRGTSLTIQCQVDSQVTMMFWYRQQPGQSLTLIATANQGSEATYESGFVIDKFPISRPNLTFSTLTVSNMSPEDSSIYLCSVEDRVHGYTFGSGTRLTVV.